These 16 T cell receptor beta chains share one sample of origin, sequenced in a study of T cell clones after liver transplantation. The table came from immunoSEQ multiplex PCR; TCRdb's copy has only in-frame clones and leaves some out. Among roughly 100,000 clones listed, roughly four fifths were seen once. The material sequenced was CD4+ T cells from blood, taken around 48 months after liver transplant. The receptors come from a human patient who received a liver transplant. A share of the T cells may be of graft donor origin.

This chain uses TRBV7-2 with TRBJ2-1; 13 positions match TRBD2. Trimming took 5 bases from V and 5 from J; bases not matched to a gene: 3. Per germline, CDR1 SGHTA and CDR2 FQGNSA. This CDR3 is 15 amino acids long. CDR3 sequence reads: CASSPTSGGDNEQFF. The CDR3 DNA reads as TGTGCCAGCAGCCCCACTAGCGGGGGGGACAATGAGCAGTTCTTC. Filled out from reference TRBV7-2 and TRBJ2-1, the complete variable domain reads GAGVSQSPSNKVTEKGKDVELRCDPISGHTALYWYRQSLGQGLEFLIYFQGNSAPDKSGLPSDRFSAERTGGSVSTLTIQRTQQEDSAVYLCASSPTSGGDNEQFFGPGTRLTVL.

This chain joins TRBV5-4 and TRBJ2-1, with D perhaps TRBD2 (7 bases). The germline gives CDR1 SGHNT, CDR2 YYREEE (reference sequence). Between the trimmed V and J ends, which lost 4 bases and 5 bases, there was a span of 16 bases. The CDR3 length is 15 residues. Here the CDR3 reads CASSGRGAKNNEQFF. CDR3 nucleotide sequence: TGTGCCAGCAGCGGCCGGGGGGCCAAAAACAATGAGCAGTTCTTC.

The CDR3 DNA reads TGTGCCAGCAGTGAACCGGATAATAATTCACCCCTCCACTTT. Encoded protein: CASSEPDNNSPLHF. This chain links TRBV2 with TRBJ1-6; D call uncertain. CDR3 size: 14 residues. The germline gives CDR1 SNHLY, CDR2 FYNNEI. V was clipped by 2 bases and J by 5 bases, with 7 bases between them.

The V gene is TRBV2, the J gene TRBJ2-7; TRBD1 matches 9 bases. This CDR3 is 15 amino acids long. Germline CDR1 and CDR2: SNHLY and FYNNEI. The V segment lost 4 bases and the J segment 3 bases; nucleotides outside the gene matches: 7. Written as DNA, the CDR3 is TGTGCCAGCAGTGCCCAGGGACAGGGACTCTACGAGCAGTACTTC. Protein: CASSAQGQGLYEQYF. Complete variable domain (other parts from reference TRBV2 and TRBJ2-7): EPEVTQTPSHQVTQMGQEVILRCVPISNHLYFYWYRQILGQKVEFLVSFYNNEISEKSEIFDDQFSVERPDGSNFTLKIRSTKLEDSAMYFCASSAQGQGLYEQYFGPGTRLTVT.

The J gene is TRBJ1-4, the V gene TRBV6-5; weak D call: TRBD1 (6 bases). V shed 0 bases and J shed 7 bases, with 9 bases lying between them. The germline V gene has CDR1 MNHEY and CDR2 SVGAGI. CDR3 length: 14 residues. CDR3 sequence: CASSYSSGVEKLFF. In DNA form, the CDR3 reads TGTGCCAGCAGTTACTCTTCAGGGGTTGAAAAACTGTTTTTT.

The chain employs TRBV4-2 and TRBJ2-2; D gene unclear. CDR3 length: 17 amino acids. CDR1 is LGHNA, CDR2 YNFKEQ, per germline. V lost 0 bases to trimming and J lost 0 bases, with 11 bases between them. The CDR3 region has the DNA TGTGCCAGCAGCCAAGATGCCGGCAGCGCGAACACCGGGGAGCTGTTTTTT. Its protein product is CASSQDAGSANTGELFF.

This chain links TRBV19 with TRBJ2-3, with D possibly being TRBD2 (6 bases). There are 15 residues in the CDR3. The V gene's germline CDR1 is LNHDA and CDR2 SQIVND (reference sequence). V lost 7 bases to trimming and J lost 4 bases, with 18 bases between them. The CDR3 DNA reads as TGTGCCAGTAAGAGGGGCGGGTCGGGGGCAGATACGCAGTATTTT. Amino acids: CASKRGGSGADTQYF.

This clone occurred a few times. CDR3 protein: CASTVQIVGQGTAFF. The CDR3 coding sequence is TGCGCCAGCACCGTCCAAATTGTCGGACAGGGGACCGCTTTCTTT. The rearrangement uses TRBV5-1 and TRBJ1-1, with 9 bases identical to TRBD1. Germline CDR1 is SGHRS and CDR2 is YFSETQ. CDR3 length equals 15 residues. V trimming: 6 bases; J trimming: 11 bases; junction bases outside the gene matches: 17.

This clone was picked up one time. The chain joins TRBV7-6 to TRBJ2-7; 13 nucleotides line up with TRBD2. J was trimmed by 1 base and V by 3 bases; bases with no gene match: 3. Per germline, CDR1 SGHVS and CDR2 FNYEAQ. The CDR3 runs 16 residues. The CDR3 DNA reads TGTGCCAGCAGCTTTGGGACTAGCGGGGAGTCCTACGAGCAGTACTTC. Protein sequence: CASSFGTSGESYEQYF. The complete variable domain, with remaining parts taken from reference TRBV7-6 and TRBJ2-7, reads GAGVSQSPRYKVTKRGQDVALRCDPISGHVSLYWYRQALGQGPEFLTYFNYEAQQDKSGLPNDRFSAERPEGSISTLTIQRTEQRDSAMYRCASSFGTSGESYEQYFGPGTRLTVT.

About this clone itself: Other DNA sequences of this sample code for an identical CDR3. The V call is TRBV5-1, the J call TRBJ1-4; 8 nucleotides agree with TRBD1. CDR1 is SGHRS, CDR2 YFSETQ, per germline. V was clipped by 4 bases and J by 0 bases; unmatched bases: 5. The CDR3 spans 16 residues. The CDR3 sequence: CASSPGQAATNEKLFF. CDR3 nucleotides: TGCGCCAGCAGCCCGGGACAGGCGGCAACTAATGAAAAACTGTTTTTT.

The chain has TRBV19 and TRBJ1-2, with TRBD1 as a possible D gene (6 bases). Deletions cut 6 bases from V and 8 bases from J, with 10 bases between. CDR1 and CDR2 (germline): LNHDA, SQIVND (reference sequence). The CDR3 spans 11 residues. As DNA, the CDR3 is TGTGCCAGTAGAACGGGGGCGGGCTACACCTTC. It translates to CASRTGAGYTF.

This clone came up once. The V gene is TRBV18, the J gene TRBJ1-1; D may be TRBD1 (5 bases). The CDR3 loop spans 14 amino acids. Trimming took off 3 bases at V and 1 base at J, with 9 bases between the two ends. Germline CDR1 reads KGHSH; CDR2 reads LQKENI. The CDR3: CASSPTQENTEAFF. The DNA for the CDR3 is TGTGCCAGCTCACCGACACAGGAGAACACTGAAGCTTTCTTT.

This clone was counted a few times. This chain uses TRBV29-1 with TRBJ1-4; TRBD1 matches at 10 bases. The V segment lost 1 base and the J segment 9 bases; nucleotides outside the gene matches: 2. Germline-derived CDR1 and CDR2 are SQVTM and ANQGSEA. The CDR3 has 13 residues. For the CDR3, the DNA is TGCAGCGTTGAAGGACAGGGGGCGAAAAAACTGTTTTTT. It codes for CSVEGQGAKKLFF.

The V and J genes are TRBV10-1 and TRBJ2-2; 7 positions agree with TRBD2. This CDR3 has 15 amino acids. J gave up 6 bases and V 0 bases, and 4 bases lay outside the gene matches. CDR1 and CDR2 from the germline V gene are WNHNN and SYGVQD (reference sequence). The CDR3 nucleotides are TGCGCCAGCAGTGAGTCATCGGGGGGTCCCGGGGAGCTGTTTTTT. Protein sequence: CASSESSGGPGELFF.

This chain links TRBV19 with TRBJ2-7; D possibly corresponds to TRBD1 (6 bases). Germline V gene data show CDR1 as LNHDA and CDR2 as SQIVND (reference sequence). The ends were cut back, 5 bases at V and 3 bases at J, with 17 bases in the middle. The CDR3 is 15 residues long. In nucleotides, the CDR3 is TGTGCCAGTAGTTCCCCCGGGACAAGCTTCTACGAGCAGTACTTC. Protein: CASSSPGTSFYEQYF.

V usage is TRBV6-5 and J usage is TRBJ1-1; 7 nucleotides align to TRBD1. Germline V lookup: CDR1 MNHEY, CDR2 SVGAGI. Trimming removed 4 bases from V and 4 bases from J; junction bases left unmatched: 9. This CDR3 spans 15 amino acids. The CDR3 here is CASSSPTGWGTEAFF. CDR3 bases: TGTGCCAGCAGTTCCCCGACAGGGTGGGGCACTGAAGCTTTCTTT.